Presented here are 14 T cell receptor beta chains from one specimen sequenced in a study of identical twins. TCRdb used MiXCR to reprocess the 5' RACE reads, holding one entry per CDR3 protein. Of about 790,000 distinct CDR3 sequences listed, 15% to 20% are singletons. In addition, the sample was reused for a study of T cells expressing NK-cell markers.

Sequencing input: PBMCs. Receptor source: a woman in her late teens or twenties in good health.

Only a few counts were recorded for this clonotype. This chain uses TRBV27 with TRBJ2-7, with D unclear. V was clipped by 5 bases and J by 0 bases, with 14 bases between them. The CDR3 totals 15 residues. Germline-derived CDR1 and CDR2 are MNHEY and SMNVEV (reference sequence). The CDR3 loop is CASSEVGLGSYEQYF. In DNA, the CDR3 is TGTGCCAGCAGTGAGGTCGGGCTCGGCTCCTACGAGCAGTACTTC.

The chain uses TRBV7-2 and TRBJ2-7; 7 nucleotides agree with TRBD2. The CDR3 loop spans 16 amino acids. The V and J ends lost 2 bases and 9 bases, in that order; junction bases with no gene match: 16. Germline-derived CDR1 and CDR2 are SGHTA and FQGNSA. The CDR3 region is CASSLTARTSIVGQYF. Written as DNA, the CDR3 is TGTGCCAGCAGCTTAACCGCCCGGACTAGTATAGTGGGGCAGTACTTC.

The chain is built from TRBV9 and TRBJ2-1; D possibly corresponds to TRBD2 (6 bases). V shed 2 bases and J shed 6 bases, with 24 bases lying between them. From germline, CDR1 is SGDLS and CDR2 YYNGEE. The CDR3 totals 18 residues. The CDR3 spells CASSVGSRSGLGGNEQFF. The CDR3 DNA reads as TGTGCCAGCAGCGTTGGTTCGCGATCGGGGTTGGGGGGCAATGAGCAGTTCTTC.

This clonotype occurred a few times. The chain joins TRBV11-2 to TRBJ2-2; no reliable D call. This CDR3 is 15 amino acids long. The germline CDR1 and CDR2 sequences are SGHAT and FQNNGV. The V gene lost 1 base and the J gene lost 3 bases, with 9 bases spanning the gap. The CDR3 is CASSLVRTYTGELFF. In nucleotides, the CDR3 is TGTGCCAGCAGCTTAGTTAGGACCTACACCGGGGAGCTGTTTTTT.

This clonotype came up a few times. V usage is TRBV29-1 and J usage is TRBJ2-2, with D uncertain. Between the trimmed V and J ends, which lost 6 bases and 7 bases, there was a span of 6 bases. CDR3 length equals 10 residues. Per germline, CDR1 SQVTM and CDR2 ANQGSEA. CDR3 region: CSVDNGELFF. CDR3 bases: TGCAGCGTCGACAACGGGGAGCTGTTTTTT.

This clonotype was counted a few times. V and J are TRBV12-3 or TRBV12-4 and TRBJ2-3; 8 bases fit TRBD2. This CDR3 has 17 amino acids. V was clipped by 4 bases and J by 6 bases; unmatched bases: 15. The CDR3 loop is CASSSGTSPILGDTQYF. For the CDR3, the DNA is TGTGCCAGCAGTTCAGGGACTAGTCCAATACTCGGGGATACGCAGTATTTT.

This clonotype was counted a few times. The V call is TRBV10-3, the J call TRBJ1-1; the D gene is possibly TRBD1 (5 bases). CDR1 is ENHRY, CDR2 SYGVKD, per germline. The length of the CDR3 is 13 residues. The V end was cut by 8 bases, the J end by 0 bases, with 10 bases between. DNA for the CDR3: TGTGCCATCTCGGGGGTTTTGAACACTGAAGCTTTCTTT. It codes for CAISGVLNTEAFF.

This clonotype was counted a few times. The V call is TRBV15, the J call TRBJ1-6; D gene uncertain. CDR1 and CDR2 (germline): LNHNV, YYDKDF (reference sequence). This CDR3 has 13 residues. Between the trimmed V and J ends, which lost 11 bases and 1 base, there was a span of 9 bases. CDR3 sequence (DNA): TGTGCCTCAGCTGGATCCTATAATTCACCCCTCCACTTT. Protein sequence: CASAGSYNSPLHF. Full variable domain (missing parts from reference TRBV15 and TRBJ1-6): DAMVIQNPRYQVTQFGKPVTLSCSQTLNHNVMYWYQQKSSQAPKLLFHYYDKDFNNEADTPDNFQSRRPNTSFCFLDIRSPGLGDTAMYLCASAGSYNSPLHFGNGTRLTVT.

This chain links TRBV6-1 with TRBJ1-5, with D tentatively TRBD1 (6 bases). Trimming cost V 5 bases and J 6 bases, with 14 bases left between them. Per the germline V gene, CDR1 is MNHNS and CDR2 is SASEGT. The CDR3 has 14 residues. CDR3 sequence (DNA): TGTGCCAGCAGTCCCGAACAGGGAACTCAGCCCCAGCATTTT. Translating gives CASSPEQGTQPQHF.

The rearrangement links TRBV2 to TRBJ2-7; no firm D call. Germline values: CDR1 SNHLY, CDR2 FYNNEI. V was clipped by 8 bases and J by 2 bases, with 7 bases between them. The CDR3 runs to 11 residues. Here the CDR3 reads CASLVTYEQYF. As DNA, the CDR3 is TGTGCCAGCCTGGTAACCTACGAGCAGTACTTC.

The chain is built from TRBV29-1 and TRBJ2-3; 7 nucleotides align to TRBD1. Trimming took 7 bases from V and 6 from J; bases not matched to a gene: 7. The CDR3 is 12 amino acids. Germline V gene data show CDR1 as SQVTM and CDR2 as ANQGSEA. CDR3 in DNA: TGCAGCGCCCACAGGGGATGGGATACGCAGTATTTT. The encoded protein is CSAHRGWDTQYF.

The J gene is TRBJ1-2, the V gene TRBV20-1; D ambiguous. The V end was cut by 1 base, the J end by 8 bases, with 14 bases between. This CDR3 spans 13 amino acids. CDR1 and CDR2 (germline): DFQATT, SNEGSKA (reference sequence). CDR3 DNA: TGCAGTGCTAGAGCATTGTGGGTCACGGGCTACACCTTC. As protein: CSARALWVTGYTF.

Only a few counts were recorded for this clonotype. The chain recombines TRBV5-1 with TRBJ2-7; the D is unclear. V was shortened by 2 bases and J by 5 bases, with 17 bases between the two germline ends. This CDR3 is 15 amino acids long. Germline V gives CDR1 SGHRS, CDR2 YFSETQ. CDR3 sequence (DNA): TGCGCCAGCAGCTTATTTGGAAGGGAACACGACGAGCAGTACTTC. Its translation is CASSLFGREHDEQYF.

This clonotype was seen only a few times. The chain carries TRBV7-2 and TRBJ2-3; 7 bases match TRBD2. The CDR3 runs 11 residues. Trimming removed 3 bases from V and 13 bases from J; junction bases left unmatched: 4. The germline V gene has CDR1 SGHTA and CDR2 FQGNSA. CDR3 sequence (DNA): TGTGCCAGCAGCTTTGGACTAGAGGAGTATTTT. This codes for CASSFGLEEYF.